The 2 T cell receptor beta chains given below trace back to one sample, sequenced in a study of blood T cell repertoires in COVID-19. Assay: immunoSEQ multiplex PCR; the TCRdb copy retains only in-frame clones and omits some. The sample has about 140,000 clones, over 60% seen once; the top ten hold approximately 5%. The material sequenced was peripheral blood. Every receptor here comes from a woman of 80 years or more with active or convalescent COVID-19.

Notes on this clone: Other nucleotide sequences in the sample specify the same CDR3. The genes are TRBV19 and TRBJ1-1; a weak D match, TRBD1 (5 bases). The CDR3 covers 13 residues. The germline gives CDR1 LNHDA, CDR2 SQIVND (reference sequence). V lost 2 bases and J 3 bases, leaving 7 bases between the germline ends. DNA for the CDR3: TGTGCCAGTAGTATATCAGGGCACACTGAAGCTTTCTTT. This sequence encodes CASSISGHTEAFF.

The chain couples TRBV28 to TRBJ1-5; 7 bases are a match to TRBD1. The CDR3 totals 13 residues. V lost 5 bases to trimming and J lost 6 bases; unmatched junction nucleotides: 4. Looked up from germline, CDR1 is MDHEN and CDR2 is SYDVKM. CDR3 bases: TGTGCCAGCAGTCCGGACAGGTCTCAGCCCCAGCATTTT. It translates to CASSPDRSQPQHF.